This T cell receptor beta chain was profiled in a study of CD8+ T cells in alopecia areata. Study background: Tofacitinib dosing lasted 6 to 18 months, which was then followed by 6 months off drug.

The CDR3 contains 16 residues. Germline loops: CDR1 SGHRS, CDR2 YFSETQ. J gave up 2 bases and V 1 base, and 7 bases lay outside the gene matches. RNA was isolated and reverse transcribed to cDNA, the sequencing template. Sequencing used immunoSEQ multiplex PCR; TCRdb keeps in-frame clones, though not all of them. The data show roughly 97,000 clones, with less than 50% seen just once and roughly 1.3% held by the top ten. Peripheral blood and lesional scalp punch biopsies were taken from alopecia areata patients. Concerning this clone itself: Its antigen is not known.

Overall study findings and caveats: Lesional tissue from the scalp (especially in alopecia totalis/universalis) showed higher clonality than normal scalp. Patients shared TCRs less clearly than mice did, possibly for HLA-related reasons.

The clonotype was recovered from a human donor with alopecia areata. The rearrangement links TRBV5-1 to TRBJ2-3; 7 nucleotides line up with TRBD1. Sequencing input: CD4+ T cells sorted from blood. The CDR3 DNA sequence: TGCGCCAGCAGCTTGCCCCGGGACAGTAACACAGATACGCAGTATTTT. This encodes CASSLPRDSNTDTQYF.